This T cell receptor beta chain was identified during a study of cytomegalovirus exposure and HLA in healthy donors (dated by TCRdb to 2016 to 2017). In the study overall: The roughly 670 repertoires of the first cohort and the roughly 110 validation repertoires were produced on the same platform, according to a later analysis. In addition to the first cohort of about 650 subjects, a separate validation cohort of 130 or so different subjects was used. The study combined high-throughput TCR immunosequencing, statistical association of individual TCRs with disease status, and machine learning to predict cytomegalovirus infection status. The study was designed to test whether signatures of past pathogen exposure could be identified by cataloging public T cell receptors.

Via the germline V gene (reference sequence), CDR1 is GTSNPN and CDR2 SVGIG. The V end loses 4 bases and the J end loses 6 bases, and a stretch of 9 bases separates them. Spanning cysteine to phenylalanine, the CDR3 consists of 12 amino acids. Kept here is only the CDR3 DNA, which spans 36 bases and is read in frame from base 1. On this clone itself: What this receptor recognizes is not known. No qualities accompany the bases; no much larger clone lies one base away.

The donors belonged to the validation cohort of approximately 130 subjects, which was separate from the approximately 700-subject first cohort. Beyond this particular receptor, the publication reports: Across donors, most TCR sequences were observed very rarely, whereas some public TCRs were present in many individuals. Three of the identified cytomegalovirus-associated TCR beta chains were confirmed in vitro to be specific for cytomegalovirus antigens. The classifier was reported to diagnose cytomegalovirus status with high specificity and sensitivity in both the original cohort and the validation cohort. All 120 repertoires were used to score co-occurrence in the validation cohort in a later analysis, because that analysis had no HLA typing for the cohort. A later analysis found that TCRs clustered in the first cohort also tended to co-occur in the 120 validation repertoires, with roughly 95% of cluster scores above 0. The authors suggested that the approach could potentially be generalized to other disease states and immunological phenotypes. A total of roughly 160 TCR beta chains were listed by the study as associated with cytomegalovirus.

The protocol used for the library was the immunoSEQ multiplex PCR assay. The original pipeline was this. A statistical classification framework was built to diagnose cytomegalovirus status from the catalog of TCR beta chain sequences. TCRdb took over this immuneACCESS table, retaining in-frame rearrangements with V and J assigned. Such tables are incomplete; in checked studies, under half of the missing clones stem from an unresolved V gene, and the remainder is unexplained. The V and J calls and clone size were taken over from that table, and D and trimming were inferred from the DNA. The sample table records more than 120,000 clones; about 87% of these occur just once. Of the sample, approximately 8.7% is held by the ten largest clones.

The receptor's source is a man between 18 and 35 years old in good health and CMV-seropositive. Here the chain combines TRBV30 and TRBJ2-2, with the identity of the D gene unclear. Sequenced material: PBMCs. The CDR3 region has the sequence CAWIPVAGELFF. The nucleotide sequence is TGTGCCTGGATCCCTGTCGCCGGGGAGCTGTTTTTT.